This passage covers 16 T cell receptor beta chains from one sample sequenced in a study of cytomegalovirus exposure and HLA in healthy donors. PCR primers comprised 60 Vbeta and 13 Jbeta primers. Method: immunoSEQ multiplex PCR; TCRdb's copy keeps in-frame clones and lacks some. This table holds roughly 150,000 clones, roughly 80% found once. Sequenced material: PBMCs. These receptors were collected from a male donor in good health and CMV-seronegative.

The chain carries TRBV7-3 and TRBJ2-7, with 7 bases aligning to TRBD2. The CDR3 covers 15 residues. V lost 2 bases to trimming and J lost 7 bases; unmatched junction nucleotides: 11. Germline V gene lookup returns CDR1 SGHTA and CDR2 FQGTGA. The CDR3 loop reads CASSLAPTSDVEQYF. The CDR3 coding sequence is TGTGCCAGCAGCTTAGCCCCCACTAGCGATGTTGAGCAGTACTTC. Based on the CDR3 plus reference TRBV7-3 and TRBJ2-7, the full variable domain is GAGVSQTPSNKVTEKGKYVELRCDPISGHTALYWYRQSLGQGPEFLIYFQGTGAADDSGLPNDRFFAVRPEGSVSTLKIQRTERGDSAVYLCASSLAPTSDVEQYFGPGTRLTVT.

This chain uses TRBV5-8 with TRBJ2-5, with D possibly matching TRBD2 (5 bases). The V and J ends lost 2 bases and 5 bases respectively, with 16 bases between them. The CDR3 has 15 residues. Germline V gene sequence: CDR1 SGHTS, CDR2 YDEGEE. In DNA, the CDR3 is TGTGCCAGCAGCTTTGTCGGGGTGGGTGCGGAGACCCAGTACTTC. It codes for CASSFVGVGAETQYF. The full variable domain, completed using reference TRBV5-8 and TRBJ2-5, is EAGVTQSPTHLIKTRGQQATLRCSPISGHTSVYWYQQALGLGLQFLLWYDEGEERNRGNFPPRFSGRQFPNYSSELNVNALELEDSALYLCASSFVGVGAETQYFGPGTRLLVL.

This sequence joins TRBV9 and TRBJ1-4; 7 bases line up with TRBD1. V gave up 0 bases and J gave up 7 bases; unmatched junction bases: 12. The CDR3 spans 17 residues. Germline values: CDR1 SGDLS, CDR2 YYNGEE. In nucleotides, the CDR3 is TGTGCCAGCAGCGTAGGTCCGTGGGAACCAGGGGGTGAAAAACTGTTTTTT. Its translation: CASSVGPWEPGGEKLFF. Complete variable domain (other parts from reference TRBV9 and TRBJ1-4): DSGVTQTPKHLITATGQRVTLRCSPRSGDLSVYWYQQSLDQGLQFLIQYYNGEERAKGNILERFSAQQFPDLHSELNLSSLELGDSALYFCASSVGPWEPGGEKLFFGSGTQLSVL.

The chain links TRBV6-5 to TRBJ1-5; D possibly corresponds to TRBD1 (5 bases). The CDR3 length is 13 residues. Trimming cost V 7 bases and J 7 bases, with 14 bases left between them. Germline V lookup: CDR1 MNHEY, CDR2 SVGAGI. The DNA of the CDR3 is TGTGCCAGCACGGAGGGGATGGGGCAGCCCCAGCATTTT. Translating it yields CASTEGMGQPQHF.

The rearrangement uses TRBV7-8 and TRBJ2-3; a weak D match, TRBD2 (5 bases). The CDR3 length is 14 residues. The germline CDR1 and CDR2 sequences are SGHVS and FQNEAQ. V lost 3 bases and J lost 6, with 13 bases in between. The CDR3 DNA reads as TGTGCCAGCAGCTTTTCCGACGGGAAGGATACGCAGTATTTT. As protein: CASSFSDGKDTQYF.

The chain recombines TRBV14 with TRBJ2-1; possibly TRBD2 for D (6 bases). Trimming removed 4 bases at V and 6 bases at J, with 22 bases between. Germline lookup yields CDR1 SGHDN and CDR2 FVKESK. This CDR3 is built from 17 residues. As DNA, the CDR3 is TGTGCCAGCAGCCCCGCCCTGATGGGAGGCCCTCTCAATGAGCAGTTCTTC. Protein product: CASSPALMGGPLNEQFF.

The V call is TRBV11-2, the J call TRBJ2-7, with D perhaps matching TRBD2 (6 bases). Trimming took off 1 base at V and 1 base at J, with 8 bases between the two ends. The CDR3 spans 14 residues. Germline CDR1 reads SGHAT; CDR2 reads FQNNGV. The CDR3 DNA reads TGTGCCAGCAGCTTAGTGGCGGGGTCCTACGAGCAGTACTTC. As protein: CASSLVAGSYEQYF.

The gene calls are TRBV6-4 and TRBJ2-3; D is perhaps TRBD2 (6 bases). V lost 5 bases, J lost 0 bases, and 12 bases lay in between. This CDR3 is 15 amino acids long. Per the germline V gene, CDR1 is MRHNA and CDR2 is SNTAGT. The CDR3 reads CASSYGAGSTDTQYF. The CDR3 DNA sequence: TGTGCCAGCAGTTACGGAGCGGGTAGCACAGATACGCAGTATTTT.

The rearrangement uses TRBV25-1 and TRBJ2-3; perhaps TRBD2 as D (6 bases). With 3 bases removed from V and 2 bases from J, the gap between germline ends came to 15 bases. There are 16 residues in the CDR3. Germline V gene sequence: CDR1 MGHDK, CDR2 SYGVNS. CDR3: CASSEVRECATDTQYF. The CDR3 bases are TGTGCCAGCAGTGAGGTTCGGGAGTGTGCCACAGATACGCAGTATTTT.

The V and J genes are TRBV28 and TRBJ1-2; 7 nucleotides align to TRBD1. The CDR3 totals 15 residues. The ends lost 6 bases at V and 1 base at J; junction bases unmatched: 8. Germline loops: CDR1 MDHEN, CDR2 SYDVKM. In DNA form, the CDR3 reads TGTGCCAGCAGGTCGACAGGGAGAAATAACTATGGCTACACCTTC. This codes for CASRSTGRNNYGYTF.

V gene TRBV21-1 combines with J gene TRBJ1-5; TRBD1 was called by the table and not checked on the DNA. TRBV21-1 constitutes a pseudogene. There are 14 residues in the CDR3. DNA for the CDR3: TGTGCCAGCGTCCTGGCAGGCCTTAATCAGCCCCAGCATTTT. It yields the protein CASVLAGLNQPQHF.

The V call is TRBV21-1, the J call TRBJ1-1; no DNA check was done on the table's D call, TRBD1. TRBV21-1 is a known pseudogene. This CDR3 is 19 amino acids long. The CDR3: CAKDGRRDRLGEWHTEAFF. The DNA of the CDR3 is TGTGCCAAAGACGGTCGTCGGGACAGATTAGGGGAATGGCACACTGAAGCTTTCTTT.

The CDR3 sequence: CAWSRQGDYGYTF. DNA for the CDR3: TGTGCCTGGAGCCGACAGGGTGACTATGGCTACACCTTC. The chain recombines TRBV30 with TRBJ1-2, with 7 bases identical to TRBD1. Losses at the gene ends were 3 bases for V and 3 bases for J; bases not matched to a gene: 4. The germline V gene has CDR1 GTSNPN and CDR2 SVGIG (reference sequence). The CDR3 loop spans 13 amino acids. Together with reference TRBV30 and TRBJ1-2, the CDR3 gives the full variable domain: SQTIHQWPATLVQPVGSPLSLECTVEGTSNPNLYWYRQAAGRGLQLLFYSVGIGQISSEVPQNLSASRPQDRQFILSSKKLLLSDSGFYLCAWSRQGDYGYTFGSGTRLTVV.

V usage is TRBV15 and J usage is TRBJ2-5; TRBD2 might be the D (5 bases). V shed 3 bases and J shed 5 bases, with 7 bases lying between them. Germline V lookup: CDR1 LNHNV, CDR2 YYDKDF (reference sequence). The CDR3 contains 12 residues. The CDR3 here is CATSSRGETQYF. The CDR3 DNA reads TGTGCCACCAGCAGTCGAGGGGAGACCCAGTACTTC.

The J gene is TRBJ1-5, the V gene TRBV6-1; 9 nucleotides match TRBD1. After removal of 4 bases from V and 7 bases from J, the junction contained 8 bases not matched to a gene. Per the germline V gene, CDR1 is MNHNS and CDR2 is SASEGT. There are 15 residues in the CDR3. CDR3 sequence (DNA): TGTGCCAGCAGTGCTTCGGGACAGGGACCGCAGCCCCAGCATTTT. Its translation: CASSASGQGPQPQHF.

The CDR3 spells CASTLALAENTEAFF. CDR3 sequence (DNA): TGTGCCAGTACCCTTGCCTTAGCGGAGAACACTGAAGCTTTCTTT. V usage is TRBV19 and J usage is TRBJ1-1; D is undetermined. CDR3 length equals 15 residues. CDR1 is LNHDA, CDR2 SQIVND, per germline (reference sequence). V lost 7 bases, J lost 1 base, and 16 bases lay in between.